This T cell receptor (beta chain) was captured in a study of blood T cell repertoires in COVID-19. Across the whole study: Samples representing acute and convalescent COVID-19 were sourced from the United States, Italy and Spain. T cells, B-cell-depleted T cells, or PBMCs provided the cDNA or gDNA that served as material.

J gave up 5 bases and V 3 bases, and 8 bases lay outside the gene matches. The V gene's germline CDR1 is SEHNR and CDR2 FQNEAQ (reference sequence). The CDR3 is made up of 15 amino acids. Original analysis: From reference gene primer amplification, estimates of nucleated cell counts were derived. The assay was immunoSEQ multiplex PCR, and TCRdb's table has in-frame clones only and misses some. The DNA gave D and trimming, while V, J and clone size come from that table. The sample lists nearly 95,000 clones, over 75% occurring once. The rearrangement joins TRBV7-9 to TRBJ2-3, with TRBD2 matching 7 bases. The specimen sequenced was peripheral blood. The receptor's source is a human donor with acute or convalescent COVID-19. The donor label of this sample is uncertain. The CDR3 coding sequence is TGTGCCAGCAGCTTGGGTCGGGGGGTGCAAGATACGCAGTATTTT. It codes for CASSLGRGVQDTQYF.